The 19 T cell receptor beta chains reported below all come from one sample, sequenced in a study of cytomegalovirus exposure and HLA in healthy donors. Profiled with immunoSEQ multiplex PCR; TCRdb holds only in-frame clones, not every one. The repertoire includes tens of thousands of clones, approximately 95% of them detected once, and around 7% sits in the top ten. Specimen: PBMCs. The receptor source for this set is a woman younger than 30 in good health and CMV-seropositive.

The CDR3 loop is CASRGSSLRADTQYF. The CDR3 DNA follows: TGTGCCAGCAGAGGTTCTTCGCTCCGGGCAGATACGCAGTATTTT. The chain joins TRBV28 to TRBJ2-3; D gene ambiguous. The CDR3 extends over 15 amino acids. V was clipped by 6 bases and J by 4 bases, with 17 bases between them. CDR1 is MDHEN, CDR2 SYDVKM, per germline.

The chain uses TRBV11-3 and TRBJ2-3, with 7 positions matching TRBD1. Germline CDR1 is SGHNT and CDR2 is YENEEA. V lost 4 bases to trimming and J lost 3 bases; unmatched junction nucleotides: 1. The CDR3 is 13 amino acids. The chain's CDR3 is CASSSDRTDTQYF. In DNA form, the CDR3 reads TGTGCCAGCAGCTCGGACAGGACAGATACGCAGTATTTT.

This chain connects TRBV15 to TRBJ1-2, with a weak D call TRBD1 (5 bases). The germline V gene encodes CDR1 LNHNV and CDR2 YYDKDF (reference sequence). With 2 bases removed from V and 8 bases from J, the gap between germline ends came to 12 bases. The CDR3 contains 13 residues. CDR3 loop: CATSRSGLGGYTF. The CDR3 DNA is TGTGCCACCAGCAGATCAGGGTTGGGAGGCTACACCTTC.

The V call is TRBV30, the J call TRBJ1-1, with 7 positions matching TRBD1. The germline gives CDR1 GTSNPN, CDR2 SVGIG (reference sequence). Trimming removed 2 bases from V and 5 bases from J; junction bases left unmatched: 8. The CDR3 consists of 14 residues. CDR3 nucleotides: TGTGCCTGGAGTTCCGGGGACAGTGGAACTGAAGCTTTCTTT. Amino acid sequence: CAWSSGDSGTEAFF. Full variable domain (remainder filled in from reference TRBV30 and TRBJ1-1): SQTIHQWPATLVQPVGSPLSLECTVEGTSNPNLYWYRQAAGRGLQLLFYSVGIGQISSEVPQNLSASRPQDRQFILSSKKLLLSDSGFYLCAWSSGDSGTEAFFGQGTRLTVV.

V gene TRBV28 combines with J gene TRBJ1-6; 9 bases are a match to TRBD1. Germline loops: CDR1 MDHEN, CDR2 SYDVKM. The CDR3 spans 15 residues. V dropped 7 bases and J dropped 8; count of bases not matched to a gene: 9. The DNA of the CDR3 is TGTGCCAGCACCTTCGTCCGGGACAGGGATTCACCCCTCCACTTT. This encodes CASTFVRDRDSPLHF. The full variable domain, completed using reference TRBV28 and TRBJ1-6, is DVKVTQSSRYLVKRTGEKVFLECVQDMDHENMFWYRQDPGLGLRLIYFSYDVKMKEKGDIPEGYSVSREKKERFSLILESASTNQTSMYLCASTFVRDRDSPLHFGNGTRLTVT.

V is TRBV7-7 and J is TRBJ2-5, with 7 nucleotides matching TRBD1. J was trimmed by 4 bases and V by 6 bases; bases with no gene match: 11. Germline V gene data show CDR1 as SSHAT and CDR2 as FNYEAQ (reference sequence). The CDR3 totals 15 residues. The CDR3 DNA reads as TGTGCCAGCAGACAGGGGCGAGGAAGTGGAGAGACCCAGTACTTC. Translation gives CASRQGRGSGETQYF.

The rearrangement links TRBV5-1 to TRBJ2-5; 7 nucleotides align to TRBD1. The CDR3 totals 16 residues. Germline loops: CDR1 SGHRS, CDR2 YFSETQ. J gave up 1 base and V 0 bases, and 6 bases lay outside the gene matches. The CDR3 protein is CASSLGPGGGQETQYF. Here the CDR3 DNA reads TGCGCCAGCAGCTTGGGCCCAGGGGGTGGCCAAGAGACCCAGTACTTC.

V and J are TRBV28 and TRBJ1-3; 10 nucleotides align to TRBD1. This CDR3 has 15 amino acids. Germline values: CDR1 MDHEN, CDR2 SYDVKM. Trimming cost V 8 bases and J 2 bases; bases outside gene matches: 6. CDR3 amino acids: CASGDGTGAGNTIYF. Here the CDR3 DNA reads TGTGCCAGCGGGGATGGGACAGGGGCTGGAAACACCATATATTTT.

The chain recombines TRBV30 with TRBJ1-1; the D gene is possibly TRBD1 (6 bases). The CDR3 sequence is 16 residues long. Germline loops: CDR1 GTSNPN, CDR2 SVGIG (reference sequence). The V end lost 2 bases, the J end lost 7 bases, and 23 bases lay between the germline ends. The CDR3 DNA reads TGTGCCTGGAGTAGAGGTCCCAGGGACACGAACCGTGAAGCTTTCTTT. Amino acid sequence: CAWSRGPRDTNREAFF.

The chain has TRBV19 and TRBJ1-1, with D unresolved. CDR3 length: 11 amino acids. Trimming took 8 bases from V and 5 from J, leaving 9 bases between them. CDR1 is LNHDA and CDR2 is SQIVND in the germline V gene (reference sequence). The CDR3 sequence: CASSKRTEAFF. CDR3 coding DNA: TGTGCCAGTTCGAAGAGGACTGAAGCTTTCTTT.

V gene TRBV27 combines with J gene TRBJ2-5; unclear D gene. CDR1 and CDR2 from the germline V gene are MNHEY and SMNVEV (reference sequence). The CDR3 is made up of 13 amino acids. Trimming pared 6 bases from V and 2 bases from J, leaving 10 bases between. The CDR3 bases are TGTGCCAGCAGCCTCCGGAGACAAGAGACCCAGTACTTC. As protein: CASSLRRQETQYF.

The chain carries TRBV5-1 and TRBJ2-7, with D possibly being TRBD1 (6 bases). Germline CDR1 and CDR2: SGHRS and YFSETQ. CDR3 length: 11 residues. V lost 3 bases to trimming and J lost 7 bases, with 8 bases between them. The CDR3 here is CASSSQGEQYF. DNA for the CDR3: TGCGCCAGCAGCTCGCAGGGGGAGCAGTACTTC.

V and J are TRBV7-3 and TRBJ1-1, with D perhaps matching TRBD1 (5 bases). CDR3 length: 13 residues. With 2 bases removed from V and 4 bases from J, the gap between germline ends came to 8 bases. Germline assignment: CDR1 SGHTA and CDR2 FQGTGA. CDR3 sequence reads: CASSLGGSTEAFF. CDR3 in DNA: TGTGCCAGCAGCTTAGGGGGGAGCACTGAAGCTTTCTTT.

Only one count was recorded for this clone. J is TRBJ1-2 and V is TRBV6-6, with 9 bases that match TRBD1. CDR1 is MNHNY, CDR2 SVGAGI, per germline (reference sequence). The junction had 6 bases not matched to a gene; V was cut back by 6 bases and J by 1 base. The CDR3 consists of 15 residues. The CDR3 reads CASSPGQGRNYGYTF. Written as DNA, the CDR3 is TGTGCCAGCAGCCCCGGACAGGGGCGTAACTATGGCTACACCTTC.

This chain connects TRBV5-1 to TRBJ1-1; 9 bases align to TRBD1. CDR1 and CDR2 (germline): SGHRS, YFSETQ. V shed 2 bases and J 6 bases; nucleotides not matched to a gene: 5. CDR3 length: 14 amino acids. In DNA, the CDR3 is TGCGCCAGCAGCTTCGGGACAGGGTCTGCTGAAGCTTTCTTT. Its protein is CASSFGTGSAEAFF.

The V and J genes are TRBV10-3 and TRBJ2-2; TRBD2 matches 10 bases. V lost 8 bases to trimming and J lost 0 bases; unmatched junction nucleotides: 6. CDR1 and CDR2 from the germline V gene are ENHRY and SYGVKD. The CDR3 contains 16 residues. The CDR3 bases are TGTGCCATCGGCTCTAGCGGGGGCGCGAACACCGGGGAGCTGTTTTTT. Protein product: CAIGSSGGANTGELFF.

The V and J genes are TRBV30 and TRBJ1-2; the D gene is possibly TRBD1 (6 bases). The germline CDR1 and CDR2 sequences are GTSNPN and SVGIG (reference sequence). This CDR3 has 13 residues. Trimming took 3 bases from V and 4 from J, leaving 12 bases between them. Written as DNA, the CDR3 is TGTGCCTGGAGCCGGGACATCGGCTATGGCTACACCTTC. Protein product: CAWSRDIGYGYTF.

The V and J genes are TRBV29-1 and TRBJ2-7; TRBD1 might be the D (6 bases). With 7 bases removed from V and 3 bases from J, the gap between germline ends came to 13 bases. The length of the CDR3 is 12 residues. CDR1 and CDR2 from the germline V gene are SQVTM and ANQGSEA. This CDR3 is CSAVTGFYEQYF. As DNA, the CDR3 is TGCAGCGCCGTTACAGGGTTCTACGAGCAGTACTTC.

The chain carries TRBV7-2 and TRBJ1-1, with TRBD1 matching over 7 bases. The CDR3 has 15 residues. Germline V lookup: CDR1 SGHTA, CDR2 FQGNSA. V shed 1 base, J shed 11 bases, and the junction held 13 bases outside the gene matches. The CDR3 nucleotides read TGTGCCAGCAGCTTAGGGACGACAGGGATTCGGGCCGCTTTCTTT. Its protein is CASSLGTTGIRAAFF. The whole variable domain, remainder taken from reference TRBV7-2 and TRBJ1-1, is GAGVSQSPSNKVTEKGKDVELRCDPISGHTALYWYRQSLGQGLEFLIYFQGNSAPDKSGLPSDRFSAERTGGSVSTLTIQRTQQEDSAVYLCASSLGTTGIRAAFFGQGTRLTVV.